This T cell receptor beta chain stems from a study of blood T cells in healthy people across ages. The authors ran a second PCR of about 6 to 12 cycles using a sample-barcoded 5' primer and a J-beta primer mix. TCRdb called the 5' RACE reads again in MiXCR, with one record for every CDR3 protein. The top ten clones hold about a fifth of a sample with some 800,000 distinct CDR3 sequences, under 45% of them seen once. Trimming removed 4 bases from V and 2 bases from J, with 22 bases in between. There are 17 residues in the CDR3. CDR1 and CDR2 (germline): SGHDT, YYEEEE. Sequencing was carried out using blood. The chain is built from TRBV5-6 and TRBJ2-7; D might be TRBD1 (6 bases). This TCR was sampled from a man in his sixties in good health. CDR3 bases: TGTGCCAGCAGCCGGCGGATAGGGGGAAAGAGTGCCTACGAGCAGTACTTC. Protein: CASSRRIGGKSAYEQYF.